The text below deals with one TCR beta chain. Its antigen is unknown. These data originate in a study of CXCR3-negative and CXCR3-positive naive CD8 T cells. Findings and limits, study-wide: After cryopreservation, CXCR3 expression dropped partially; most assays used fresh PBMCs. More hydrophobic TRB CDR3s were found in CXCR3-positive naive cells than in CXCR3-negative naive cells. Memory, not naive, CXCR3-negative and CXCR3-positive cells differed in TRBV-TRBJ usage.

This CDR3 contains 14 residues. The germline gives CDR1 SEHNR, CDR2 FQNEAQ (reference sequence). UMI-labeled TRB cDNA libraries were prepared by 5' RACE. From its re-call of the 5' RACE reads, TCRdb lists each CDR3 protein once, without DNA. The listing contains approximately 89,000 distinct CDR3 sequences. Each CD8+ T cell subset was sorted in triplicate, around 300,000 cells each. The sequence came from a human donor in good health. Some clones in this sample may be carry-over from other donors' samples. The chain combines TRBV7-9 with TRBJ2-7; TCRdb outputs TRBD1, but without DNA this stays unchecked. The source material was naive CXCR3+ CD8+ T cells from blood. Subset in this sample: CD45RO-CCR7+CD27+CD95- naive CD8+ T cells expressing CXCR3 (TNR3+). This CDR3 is CASSRWDTPYEQYF. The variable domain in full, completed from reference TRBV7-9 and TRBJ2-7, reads DTGVSQNPRHKITKRGQNVTFRCDPISEHNRLYWYRQTLGQGPEFLTYFQNEAQLEKSRLLSDRFSAERPKGSFSTLEIQRTEQGDSAMYLCASSRWDTPYEQYFGPGTRLTVT.